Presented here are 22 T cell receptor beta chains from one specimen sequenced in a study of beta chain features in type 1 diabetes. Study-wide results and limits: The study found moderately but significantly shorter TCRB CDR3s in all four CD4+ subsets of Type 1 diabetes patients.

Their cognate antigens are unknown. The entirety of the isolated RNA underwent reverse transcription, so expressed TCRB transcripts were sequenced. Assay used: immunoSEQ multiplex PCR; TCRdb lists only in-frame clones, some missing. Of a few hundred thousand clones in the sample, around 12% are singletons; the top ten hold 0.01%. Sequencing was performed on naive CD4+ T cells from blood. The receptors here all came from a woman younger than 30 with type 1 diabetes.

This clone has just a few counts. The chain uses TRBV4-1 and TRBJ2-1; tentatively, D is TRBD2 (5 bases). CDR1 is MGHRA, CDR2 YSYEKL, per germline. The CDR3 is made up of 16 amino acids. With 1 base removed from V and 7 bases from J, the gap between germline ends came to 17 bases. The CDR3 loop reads CASSQARGLVPNEQFF. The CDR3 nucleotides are TGCGCCAGCAGCCAAGCCCGCGGGCTGGTCCCGAATGAGCAGTTCTTC.

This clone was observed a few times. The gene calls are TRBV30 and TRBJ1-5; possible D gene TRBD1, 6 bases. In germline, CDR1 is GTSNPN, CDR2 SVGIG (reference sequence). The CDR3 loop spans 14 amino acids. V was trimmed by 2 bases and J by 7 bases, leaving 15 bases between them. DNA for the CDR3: TGTGCCTGGAGTAGGACAGCCGGGTTCCAGCCCCAGCATTTT. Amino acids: CAWSRTAGFQPQHF. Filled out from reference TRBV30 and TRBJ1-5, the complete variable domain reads SQTIHQWPATLVQPVGSPLSLECTVEGTSNPNLYWYRQAAGRGLQLLFYSVGIGQISSEVPQNLSASRPQDRQFILSSKKLLLSDSGFYLCAWSRTAGFQPQHFGDGTRLSIL.

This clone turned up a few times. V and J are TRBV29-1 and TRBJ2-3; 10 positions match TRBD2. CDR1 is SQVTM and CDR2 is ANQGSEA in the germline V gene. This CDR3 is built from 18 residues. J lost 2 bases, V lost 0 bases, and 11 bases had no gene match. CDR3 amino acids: CSVEEDLLAGLITDTQYF. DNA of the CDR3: TGCAGCGTTGAAGAAGACCTACTAGCGGGGCTGATCACAGATACGCAGTATTTT.

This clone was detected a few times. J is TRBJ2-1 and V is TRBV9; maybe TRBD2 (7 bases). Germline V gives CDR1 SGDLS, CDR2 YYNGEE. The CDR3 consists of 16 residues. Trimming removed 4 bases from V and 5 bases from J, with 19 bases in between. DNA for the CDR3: TGTGCCAGCAGCCCCGGACAGTCGGGGGGAAACAATGAGCAGTTCTTC. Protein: CASSPGQSGGNNEQFF.

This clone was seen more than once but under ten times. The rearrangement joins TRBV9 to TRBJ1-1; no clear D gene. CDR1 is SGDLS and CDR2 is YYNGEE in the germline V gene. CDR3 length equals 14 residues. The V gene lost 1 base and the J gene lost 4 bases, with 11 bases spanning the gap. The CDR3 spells CASSVRSGSTEAFF. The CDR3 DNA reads TGTGCCAGCAGCGTAAGATCTGGGAGCACTGAAGCTTTCTTT. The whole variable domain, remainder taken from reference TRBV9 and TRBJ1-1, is DSGVTQTPKHLITATGQRVTLRCSPRSGDLSVYWYQQSLDQGLQFLIQYYNGEERAKGNILERFSAQQFPDLHSELNLSSLELGDSALYFCASSVRSGSTEAFFGQGTRLTVV.

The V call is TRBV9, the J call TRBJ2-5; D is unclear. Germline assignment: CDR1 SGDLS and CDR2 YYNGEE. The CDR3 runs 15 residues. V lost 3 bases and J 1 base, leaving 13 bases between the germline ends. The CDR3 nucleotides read TGTGCCAGCAGCGGAGGCTCGTGGTCCCAAGAGACCCAGTACTTC. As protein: CASSGGSWSQETQYF.

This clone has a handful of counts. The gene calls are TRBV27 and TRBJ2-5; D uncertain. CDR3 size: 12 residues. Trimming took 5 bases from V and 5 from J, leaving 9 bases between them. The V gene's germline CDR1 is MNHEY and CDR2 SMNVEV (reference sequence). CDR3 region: CASSDVSETQYF. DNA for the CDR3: TGTGCCAGCAGTGATGTGAGTGAGACCCAGTACTTC.

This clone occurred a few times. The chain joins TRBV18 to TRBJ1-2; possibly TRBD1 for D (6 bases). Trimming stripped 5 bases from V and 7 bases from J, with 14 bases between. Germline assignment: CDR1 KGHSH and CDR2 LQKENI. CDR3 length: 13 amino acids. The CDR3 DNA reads TGTGCCAGCTCATGGGACATCCGGCTTGGCTACACCTTC. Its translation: CASSWDIRLGYTF.

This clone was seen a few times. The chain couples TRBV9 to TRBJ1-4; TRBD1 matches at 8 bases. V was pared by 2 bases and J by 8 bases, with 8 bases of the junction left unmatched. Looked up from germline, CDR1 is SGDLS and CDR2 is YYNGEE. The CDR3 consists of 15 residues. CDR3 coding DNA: TGTGCCAGCAGCGTCGCGACAGGGGAAAGGGAAAAACTGTTTTTT. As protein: CASSVATGEREKLFF. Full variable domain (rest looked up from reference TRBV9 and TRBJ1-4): DSGVTQTPKHLITATGQRVTLRCSPRSGDLSVYWYQQSLDQGLQFLIQYYNGEERAKGNILERFSAQQFPDLHSELNLSSLELGDSALYFCASSVATGEREKLFFGSGTQLSVL.

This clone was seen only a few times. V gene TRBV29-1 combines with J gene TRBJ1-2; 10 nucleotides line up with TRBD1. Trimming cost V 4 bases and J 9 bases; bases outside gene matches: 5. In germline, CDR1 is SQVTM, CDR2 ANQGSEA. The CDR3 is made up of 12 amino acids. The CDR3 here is CSVGQGASSYTF. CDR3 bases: TGCAGCGTTGGACAGGGGGCTAGTAGCTACACCTTC.

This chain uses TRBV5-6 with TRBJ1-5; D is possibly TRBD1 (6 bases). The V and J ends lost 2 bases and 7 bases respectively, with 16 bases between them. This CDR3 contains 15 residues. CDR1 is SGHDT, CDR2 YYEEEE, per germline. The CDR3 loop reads CASSFRQGSFQPQHF. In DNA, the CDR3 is TGTGCCAGCAGCTTTCGGCAGGGGAGCTTCCAGCCCCAGCATTTT. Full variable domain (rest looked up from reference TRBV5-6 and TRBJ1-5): DAGVTQSPTHLIKTRGQQVTLRCSPKSGHDTVSWYQQALGQGPQFIFQYYEEEERQRGNFPDRFSGHQFPNYSSELNVNALLLGDSALYLCASSFRQGSFQPQHFGDGTRLSIL.

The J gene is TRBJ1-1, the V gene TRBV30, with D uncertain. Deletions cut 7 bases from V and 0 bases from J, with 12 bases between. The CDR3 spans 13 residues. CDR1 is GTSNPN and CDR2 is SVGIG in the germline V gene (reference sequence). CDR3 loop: CASLRGMNTEAFF. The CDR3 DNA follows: TGTGCCTCCCTCCGAGGGATGAACACTGAAGCTTTCTTT.

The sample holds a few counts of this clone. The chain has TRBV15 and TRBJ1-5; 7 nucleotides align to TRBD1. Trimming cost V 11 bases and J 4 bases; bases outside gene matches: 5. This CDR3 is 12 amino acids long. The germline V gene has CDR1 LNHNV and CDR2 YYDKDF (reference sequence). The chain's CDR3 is CAAGGRNQPQHF. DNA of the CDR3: TGTGCCGCAGGGGGGCGGAATCAGCCCCAGCATTTT.

CDR3 loop: CAIGTGGTVGAFF. For the CDR3, the DNA is TGTGCCATCGGAACAGGGGGCACGGTTGGGGCTTTCTTT. The chain employs TRBV10-3 and TRBJ1-1, with 9 bases lining up with TRBD1. This CDR3 is built from 13 residues. The germline V gene encodes CDR1 ENHRY and CDR2 SYGVKD. V was clipped by 8 bases and J by 11 bases; unmatched bases: 12.

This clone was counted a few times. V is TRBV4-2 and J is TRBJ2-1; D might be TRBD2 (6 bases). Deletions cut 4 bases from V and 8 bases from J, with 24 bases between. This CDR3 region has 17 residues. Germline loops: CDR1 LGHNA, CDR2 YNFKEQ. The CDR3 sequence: CASSPLPGRSSGDEQFF. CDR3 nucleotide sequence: TGTGCCAGCAGCCCTCTTCCCGGGAGAAGCTCAGGCGATGAGCAGTTCTTC.

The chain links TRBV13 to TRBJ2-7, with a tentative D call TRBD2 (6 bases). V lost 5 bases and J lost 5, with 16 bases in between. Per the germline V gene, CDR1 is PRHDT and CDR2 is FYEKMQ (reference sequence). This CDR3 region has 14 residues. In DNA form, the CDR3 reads TGTGCCAGCAGCCCCCGGCGGGGAGGAAACGAGCAGTACTTC. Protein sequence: CASSPRRGGNEQYF.

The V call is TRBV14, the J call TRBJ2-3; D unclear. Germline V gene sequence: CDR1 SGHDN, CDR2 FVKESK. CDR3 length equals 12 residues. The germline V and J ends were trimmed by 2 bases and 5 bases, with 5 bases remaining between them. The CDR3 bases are TGTGCCAGCAGCCAATCCGGAGATACGCAGTATTTT. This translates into CASSQSGDTQYF.

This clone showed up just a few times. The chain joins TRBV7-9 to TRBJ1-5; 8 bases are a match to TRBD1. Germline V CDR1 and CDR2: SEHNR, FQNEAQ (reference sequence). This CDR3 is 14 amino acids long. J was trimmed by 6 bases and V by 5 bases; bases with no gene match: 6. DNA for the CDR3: TGTGCCAGCAGCCCCGGACAGGGCTTTCAGCCCCAGCATTTT. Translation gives CASSPGQGFQPQHF.

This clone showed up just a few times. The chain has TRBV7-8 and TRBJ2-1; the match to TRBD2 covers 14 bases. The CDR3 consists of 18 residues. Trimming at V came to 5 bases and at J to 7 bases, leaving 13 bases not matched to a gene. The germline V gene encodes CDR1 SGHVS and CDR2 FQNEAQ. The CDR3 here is CASSMKRLAGGPGNEQFF. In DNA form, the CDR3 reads TGTGCCAGCAGCATGAAAAGACTAGCGGGAGGGCCGGGGAATGAGCAGTTCTTC.

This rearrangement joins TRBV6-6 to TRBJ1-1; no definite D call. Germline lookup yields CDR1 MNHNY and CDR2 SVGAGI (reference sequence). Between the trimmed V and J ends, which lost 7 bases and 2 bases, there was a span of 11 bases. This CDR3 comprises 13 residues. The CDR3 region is CASTAQPNTEAFF. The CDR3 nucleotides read TGTGCCAGCACAGCACAGCCAAACACTGAAGCTTTCTTT.

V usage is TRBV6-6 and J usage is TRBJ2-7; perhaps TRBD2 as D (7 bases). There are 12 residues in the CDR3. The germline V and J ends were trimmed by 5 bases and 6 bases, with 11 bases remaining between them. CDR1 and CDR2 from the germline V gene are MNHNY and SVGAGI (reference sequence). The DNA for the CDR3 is TGTGCCAGCAGTCACAGGGAGGGCGAGCAGTACTTC. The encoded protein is CASSHREGEQYF.

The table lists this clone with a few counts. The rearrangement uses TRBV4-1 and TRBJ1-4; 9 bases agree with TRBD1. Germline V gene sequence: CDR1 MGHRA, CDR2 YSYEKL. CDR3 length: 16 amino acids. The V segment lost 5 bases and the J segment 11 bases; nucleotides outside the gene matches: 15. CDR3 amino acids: CASSKNLGQGLDKLFF. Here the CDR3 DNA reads TGCGCCAGCAGCAAAAACCTCGGACAGGGGTTGGACAAACTGTTTTTT.